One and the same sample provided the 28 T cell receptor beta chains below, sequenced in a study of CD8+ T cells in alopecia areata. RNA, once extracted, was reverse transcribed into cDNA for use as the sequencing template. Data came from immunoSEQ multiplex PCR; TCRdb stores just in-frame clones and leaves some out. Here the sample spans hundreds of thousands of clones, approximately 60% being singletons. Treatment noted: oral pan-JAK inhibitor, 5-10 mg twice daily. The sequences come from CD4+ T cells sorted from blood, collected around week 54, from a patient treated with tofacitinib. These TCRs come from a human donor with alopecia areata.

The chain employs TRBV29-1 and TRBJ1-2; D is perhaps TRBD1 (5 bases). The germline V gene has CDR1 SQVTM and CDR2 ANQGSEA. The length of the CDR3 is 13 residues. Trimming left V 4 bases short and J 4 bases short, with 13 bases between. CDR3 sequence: CSVGAGIGYGYTF. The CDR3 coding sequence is TGCAGCGTTGGGGCAGGGATTGGCTATGGCTACACCTTC.

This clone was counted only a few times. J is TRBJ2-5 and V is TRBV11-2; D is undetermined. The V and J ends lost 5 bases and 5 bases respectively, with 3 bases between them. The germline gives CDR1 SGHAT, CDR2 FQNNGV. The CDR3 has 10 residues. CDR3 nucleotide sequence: TGTGCCAGCAGCCGGGAGACCCAGTACTTC. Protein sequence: CASSRETQYF.

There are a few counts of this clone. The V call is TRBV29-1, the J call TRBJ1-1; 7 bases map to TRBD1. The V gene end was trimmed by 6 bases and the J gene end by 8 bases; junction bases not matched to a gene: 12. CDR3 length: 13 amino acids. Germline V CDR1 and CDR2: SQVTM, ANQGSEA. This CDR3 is CSVSPAGGPEAFF. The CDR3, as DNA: TGCAGCGTCTCACCCGCAGGGGGTCCGGAAGCTTTCTTT.

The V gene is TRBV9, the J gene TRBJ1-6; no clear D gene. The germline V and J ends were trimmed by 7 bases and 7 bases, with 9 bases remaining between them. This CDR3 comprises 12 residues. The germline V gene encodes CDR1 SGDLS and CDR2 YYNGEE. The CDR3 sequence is CASCTENSPLHF. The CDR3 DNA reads TGTGCCAGCTGCACAGAGAATTCACCCCTCCACTTT.

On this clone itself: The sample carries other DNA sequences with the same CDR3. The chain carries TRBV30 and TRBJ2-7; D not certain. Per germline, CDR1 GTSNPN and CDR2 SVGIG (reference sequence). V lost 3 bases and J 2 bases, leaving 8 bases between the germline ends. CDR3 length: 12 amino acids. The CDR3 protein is CAWSGGTYEQYF. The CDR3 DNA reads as TGTGCCTGGAGCGGTGGGACCTACGAGCAGTACTTC.

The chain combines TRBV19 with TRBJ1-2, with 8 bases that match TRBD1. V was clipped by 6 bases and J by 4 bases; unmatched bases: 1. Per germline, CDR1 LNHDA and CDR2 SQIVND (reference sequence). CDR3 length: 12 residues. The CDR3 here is CASRDRGYGYTF. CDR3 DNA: TGTGCCAGTAGAGACAGGGGCTATGGCTACACCTTC.

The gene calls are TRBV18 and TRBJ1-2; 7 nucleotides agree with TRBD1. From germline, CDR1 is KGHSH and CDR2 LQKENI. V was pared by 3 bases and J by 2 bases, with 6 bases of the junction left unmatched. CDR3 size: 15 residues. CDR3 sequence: CASSPLGQMNYGYTF. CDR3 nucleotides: TGTGCCAGCTCACCCCTGGGACAGATGAACTATGGCTACACCTTC. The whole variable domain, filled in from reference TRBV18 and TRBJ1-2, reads NAGVMQNPRHLVRRRGQEARLRCSPMKGHSHVYWYRQLPEEGLKFMVYLQKENIIDESGMPKERFSAEFPKEGPSILRIQQVVRGDSAAYFCASSPLGQMNYGYTFGSGTRLTVV.

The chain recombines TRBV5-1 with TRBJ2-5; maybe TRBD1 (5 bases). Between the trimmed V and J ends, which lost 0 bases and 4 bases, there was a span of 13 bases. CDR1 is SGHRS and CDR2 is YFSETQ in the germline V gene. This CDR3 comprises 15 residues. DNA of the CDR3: TGCGCCAGCAGCTTGGGGGATAGGGGCGGAGAGACCCAGTACTTC. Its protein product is CASSLGDRGGETQYF.

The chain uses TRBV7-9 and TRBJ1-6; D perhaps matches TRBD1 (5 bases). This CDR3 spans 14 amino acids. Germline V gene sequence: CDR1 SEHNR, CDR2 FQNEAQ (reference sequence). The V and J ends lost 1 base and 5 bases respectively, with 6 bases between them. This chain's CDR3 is CASSLVGDNSPLHF. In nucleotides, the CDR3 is TGTGCCAGCAGCTTAGTGGGGGATAATTCACCCCTCCACTTT. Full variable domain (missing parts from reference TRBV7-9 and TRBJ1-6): DTGVSQNPRHKITKRGQNVTFRCDPISEHNRLYWYRQTLGQGPEFLTYFQNEAQLEKSRLLSDRFSAERPKGSFSTLEIQRTEQGDSAMYLCASSLVGDNSPLHFGNGTRLTVT.

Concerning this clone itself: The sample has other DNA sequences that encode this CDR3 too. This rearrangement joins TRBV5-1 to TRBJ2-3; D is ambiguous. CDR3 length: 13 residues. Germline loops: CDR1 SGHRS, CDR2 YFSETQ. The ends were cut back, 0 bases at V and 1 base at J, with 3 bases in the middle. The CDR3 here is CASSLGGTDTQYF. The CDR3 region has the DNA TGCGCCAGCAGCTTGGGAGGCACAGATACGCAGTATTTT.

The CDR3 protein is CATSRDRGGYTF. In DNA, the CDR3 is TGTGCCACCAGCAGAGATAGGGGAGGCTACACCTTC. V and J are TRBV15 and TRBJ1-2, with D possibly being TRBD1 (5 bases). Trimming stripped 0 bases from V and 8 bases from J, with 7 bases between. The CDR3 is 12 residues long. Looked up from germline, CDR1 is LNHNV and CDR2 is YYDKDF (reference sequence). The full variable domain, in which reference TRBV15 and TRBJ1-2 provide the parts outside the CDR3, is DAMVIQNPRYQVTQFGKPVTLSCSQTLNHNVMYWYQQKSSQAPKLLFHYYDKDFNNEADTPDNFQSRRPNTSFCFLDIRSPGLGDTAMYLCATSRDRGGYTFGSGTRLTVV.

The CDR3 coding sequence is TGTGCCAGCAGTTTCCTCTCGGGACAGGGCTCCTACGAGCAGTACTTC. Translated, it gives CASSFLSGQGSYEQYF. V is TRBV27 and J is TRBJ2-7; TRBD1 matches at 9 bases. CDR3 size: 16 residues. Unmatched junction bases numbered 6, after V lost 3 bases and J lost 0 bases. Germline CDR1 and CDR2: MNHEY and SMNVEV (reference sequence).

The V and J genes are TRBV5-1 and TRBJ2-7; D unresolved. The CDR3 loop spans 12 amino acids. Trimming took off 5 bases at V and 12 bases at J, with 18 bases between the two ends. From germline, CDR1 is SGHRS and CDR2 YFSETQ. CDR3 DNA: TGCGCCAGCAGTCCTTCTTCTAATCAACTGTACTTC. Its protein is CASSPSSNQLYF.

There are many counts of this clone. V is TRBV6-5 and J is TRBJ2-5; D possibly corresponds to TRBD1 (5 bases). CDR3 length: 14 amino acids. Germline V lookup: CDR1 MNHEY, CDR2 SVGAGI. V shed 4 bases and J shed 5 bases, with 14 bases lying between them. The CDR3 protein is CASSSPRAEETQYF. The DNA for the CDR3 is TGTGCCAGCAGTTCCCCCAGGGCAGAGGAGACCCAGTACTTC.

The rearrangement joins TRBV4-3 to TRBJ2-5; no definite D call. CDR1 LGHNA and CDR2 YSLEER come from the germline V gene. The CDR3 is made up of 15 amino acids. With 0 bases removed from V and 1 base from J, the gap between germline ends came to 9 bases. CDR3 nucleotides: TGCGCCAGCAGCCAAGATTGGGGTCCCCAAGAGACCCAGTACTTC. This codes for CASSQDWGPQETQYF.

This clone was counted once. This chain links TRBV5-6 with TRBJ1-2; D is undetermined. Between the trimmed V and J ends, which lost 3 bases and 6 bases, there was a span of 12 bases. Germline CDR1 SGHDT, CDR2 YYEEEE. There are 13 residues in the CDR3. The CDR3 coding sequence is TGTGCCAGCAGCTCAGTCATCTTGGATGGCTACACCTTC. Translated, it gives CASSSVILDGYTF. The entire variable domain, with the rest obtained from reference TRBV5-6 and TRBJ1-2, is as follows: DAGVTQSPTHLIKTRGQQVTLRCSPKSGHDTVSWYQQALGQGPQFIFQYYEEEERQRGNFPDRFSGHQFPNYSSELNVNALLLGDSALYLCASSSVILDGYTFGSGTRLTVV.

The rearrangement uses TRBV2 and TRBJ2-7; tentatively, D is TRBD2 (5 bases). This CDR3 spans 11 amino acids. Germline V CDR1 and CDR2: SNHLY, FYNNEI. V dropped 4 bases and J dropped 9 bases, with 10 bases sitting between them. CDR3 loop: CASSVGEGQYF. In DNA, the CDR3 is TGTGCCAGCAGTGTAGGCGAGGGGCAGTACTTC.

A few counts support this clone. CDR3 sequence (DNA): TGTGCCAGCAGGATGACAGGGGGCACCTACAATGAGCAGTTCTTC. Amino acid sequence: CASRMTGGTYNEQFF. This rearrangement joins TRBV11-2 to TRBJ2-1, with 10 bases matching TRBD1. CDR1 and CDR2 from the germline V gene are SGHAT and FQNNGV. The CDR3 has 15 residues. The ends lost 6 bases at V and 2 bases at J; junction bases unmatched: 4.

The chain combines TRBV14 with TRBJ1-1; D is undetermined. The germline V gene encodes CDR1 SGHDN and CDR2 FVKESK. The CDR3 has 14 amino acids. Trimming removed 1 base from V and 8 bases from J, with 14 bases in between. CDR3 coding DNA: TGTGCCAGCAGCCAAGGGAACGTAGCTTACGAAGCTTTCTTT. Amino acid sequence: CASSQGNVAYEAFF.

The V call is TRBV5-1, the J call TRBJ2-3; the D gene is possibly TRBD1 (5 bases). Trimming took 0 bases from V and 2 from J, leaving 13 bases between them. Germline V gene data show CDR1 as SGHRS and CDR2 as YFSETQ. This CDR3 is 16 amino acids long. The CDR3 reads CASSLEGQYFTDTQYF. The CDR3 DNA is TGCGCCAGCAGCTTGGAGGGGCAGTATTTCACAGATACGCAGTATTTT.

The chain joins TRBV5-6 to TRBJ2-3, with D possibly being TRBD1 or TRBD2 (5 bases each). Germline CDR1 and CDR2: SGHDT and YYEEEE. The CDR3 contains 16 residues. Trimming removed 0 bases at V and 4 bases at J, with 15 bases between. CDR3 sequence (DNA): TGTGCCAGCAGCTTGGGGGACCGAACTTTTGCAGATACGCAGTATTTT. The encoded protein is CASSLGDRTFADTQYF.

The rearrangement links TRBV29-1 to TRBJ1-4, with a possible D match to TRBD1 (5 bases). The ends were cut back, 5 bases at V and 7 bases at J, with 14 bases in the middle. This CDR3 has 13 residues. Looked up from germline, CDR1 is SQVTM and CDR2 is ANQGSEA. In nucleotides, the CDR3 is TGCAGCGTTAATTCCGGGACGGCTGAAAAACTGTTTTTT. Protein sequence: CSVNSGTAEKLFF.

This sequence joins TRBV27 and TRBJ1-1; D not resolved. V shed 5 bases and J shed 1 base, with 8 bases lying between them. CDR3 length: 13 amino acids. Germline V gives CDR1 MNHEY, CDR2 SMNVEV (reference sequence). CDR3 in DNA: TGTGCCAGCAGTGATTGGGAGAACACTGAAGCTTTCTTT. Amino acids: CASSDWENTEAFF.

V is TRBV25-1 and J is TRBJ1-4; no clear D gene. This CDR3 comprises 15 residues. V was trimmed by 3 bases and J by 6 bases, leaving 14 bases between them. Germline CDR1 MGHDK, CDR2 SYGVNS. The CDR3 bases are TGTGCCAGCAGTGAGGCAAGGGTTCTGGATGAAAAACTGTTTTTT. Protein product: CASSEARVLDEKLFF.

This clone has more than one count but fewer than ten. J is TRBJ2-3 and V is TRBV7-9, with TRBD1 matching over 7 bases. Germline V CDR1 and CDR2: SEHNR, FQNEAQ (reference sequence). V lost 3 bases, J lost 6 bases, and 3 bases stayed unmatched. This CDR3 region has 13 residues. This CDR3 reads CASSLLTGDTQYF. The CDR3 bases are TGTGCCAGCAGCTTGCTGACAGGGGATACGCAGTATTTT.

The CDR3 nucleotides read TGTGCCAGCAGTCCGGGTAGCGGGCAAGAGACCCAGTACTTC. This sequence encodes CASSPGSGQETQYF. J is TRBJ2-5 and V is TRBV6-6; 7 positions agree with TRBD2. This CDR3 contains 14 residues. The germline gives CDR1 MNHNY, CDR2 SVGAGI (reference sequence). V lost 5 bases and J lost 2; bases outside the gene matches: 5.

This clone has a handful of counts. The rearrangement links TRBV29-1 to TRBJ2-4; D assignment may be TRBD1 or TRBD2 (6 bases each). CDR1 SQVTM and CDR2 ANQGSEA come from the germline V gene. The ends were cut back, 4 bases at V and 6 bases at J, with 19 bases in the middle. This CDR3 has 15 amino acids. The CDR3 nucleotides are TGCAGCGTTGGGGGCCCAGGGGAGGACGGAAACATTCAGTACTTC. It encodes CSVGGPGEDGNIQYF.

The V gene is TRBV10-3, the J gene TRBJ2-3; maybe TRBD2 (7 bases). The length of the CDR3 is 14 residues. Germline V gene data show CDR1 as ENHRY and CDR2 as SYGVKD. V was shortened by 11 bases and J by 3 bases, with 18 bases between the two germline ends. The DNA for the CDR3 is TGTGCCTCAACGGGGGGCGAAGGGACAGATACGCAGTATTTT. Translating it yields CASTGGEGTDTQYF.